Below, one T cell receptor (beta chain) is given with its context. Its specificity is unknown. TCRdb re-called the 5' RACE reads; one entry per CDR3 protein, DNA not given. The listing records over 250,000 distinct CDR3 sequences. These data come from a study of T cells expressing NK-cell markers. The CDR3 sequence is 17 residues long. Germline-derived CDR1 and CDR2 are KGHDR and SFDVKD. Study-wide findings and caveats: Top CD8+ clonotypes included the dominant CD3+CD56+NKG2C+ clonotypes in several donors.

Source material: blood T cells: a sorted CD56 or NKG2C T cell subset, CD4+ or CD8+ T cells, or bulk PBMC T cells (not recorded which). This TCR came from a woman aged 18 to 75 in good health. This sequence joins TRBV24-1 and TRBJ2-1; TCRdb selects TRBD2, and the lack of DNA leaves this call unchecked. CDR3 residues: CATSDSLAGGTYNEQFF.